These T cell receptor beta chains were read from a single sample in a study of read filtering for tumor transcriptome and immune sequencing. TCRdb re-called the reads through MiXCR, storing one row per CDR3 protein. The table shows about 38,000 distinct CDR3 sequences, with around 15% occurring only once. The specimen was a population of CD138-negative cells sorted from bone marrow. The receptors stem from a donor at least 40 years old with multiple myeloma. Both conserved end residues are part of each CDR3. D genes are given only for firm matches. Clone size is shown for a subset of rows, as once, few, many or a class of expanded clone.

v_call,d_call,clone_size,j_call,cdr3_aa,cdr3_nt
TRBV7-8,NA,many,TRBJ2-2,CASSVGVTGELFF,TGTGCCAGCAGCGTTGGGGTGACCGGGGAGCTGTTTTTT
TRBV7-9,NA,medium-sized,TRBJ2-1,CASSLVQGTYNEQFF,TGTGCCAGCAGCTTAGTACAGGGAACCTACAATGAGCAGTTCTTC
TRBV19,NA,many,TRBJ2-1,CASSLTGAYNEQFF,TGTGCCAGTTCCTTAACGGGAGCCTACAATGAGCAGTTCTTC
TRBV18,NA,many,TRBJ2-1,CASSPGQGDFYNEQFF,TGTGCCAGCTCACCAGGGCAGGGGGACTTCTACAATGAGCAGTTCTTC
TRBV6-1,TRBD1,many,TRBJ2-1,CASSAGTTGKNEQFF,TGTGCCAGCAGTGCTGGGACGACAGGGAAGAATGAGCAGTTCTTC
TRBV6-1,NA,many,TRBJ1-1,CASKPRGAMNTEAFF,TGTGCCAGCAAGCCCCGGGGGGCCATGAACACTGAAGCTTTCTTT
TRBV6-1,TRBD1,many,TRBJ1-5,CASSASTGAINQPQHF,TGTGCCAGCAGTGCTTCGACAGGGGCCATCAATCAGCCCCAGCATTTT
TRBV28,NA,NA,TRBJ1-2,CAIEDSSNHGYTF,TGTGCCATCGAGGACAGTAGTAACCATGGCTACACCTTC
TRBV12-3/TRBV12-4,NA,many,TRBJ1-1,CASTRDSVEAFF,TGTGCCAGCACCAGAGACAGCGTTGAAGCTTTCTTT
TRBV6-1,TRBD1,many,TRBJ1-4,CASSASRGEKLFF,TGTGCCAGCAGTGCCTCCAGGGGGGAAAAACTGTTTTTT
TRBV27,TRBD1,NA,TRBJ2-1,CASSTGTGGSSEQFF,TGTGCCAGCAGTACCGGGACAGGGGGATCCAGTGAGCAGTTCTTC
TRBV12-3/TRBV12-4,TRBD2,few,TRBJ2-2,CASVLAGGTTGELFF,TGTGCCAGCGTTCTAGCGGGAGGCACAACCGGGGAGCTGTTTTTT
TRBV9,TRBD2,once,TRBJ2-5,CVSSKNPSGGETQYF,TGTGTCAGCAGCAAGAACCCGTCGGGAGGAGAGACACAGTACTTC
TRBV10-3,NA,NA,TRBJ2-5,CASRTGGQETQYF,TGTGCCAGTCGAACCGGGGGCCAAGAGACCCAGTACTTC
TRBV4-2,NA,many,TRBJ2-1,CASSQVGAPIGNEQFF,TGTGCCAGCAGCCAAGTGGGAGCGCCAATAGGCAATGAGCAGTTCTTC
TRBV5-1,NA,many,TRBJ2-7,CASSFFVGRGREQYF,TGCGCCAGCAGCTTTTTTGTCGGCAGGGGTCGCGAGCAGTACTTC
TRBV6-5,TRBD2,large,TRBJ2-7,CASSYRRGDYEQYF,TGTGCCAGCAGTTACAGGCGGGGGGACTACGAGCAGTACTTC
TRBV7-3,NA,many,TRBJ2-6,CASSLEGAGANVLTF,TGTGCCAGCAGCTTGGAGGGAGCTGGGGCCAACGTCCTGACTTTC
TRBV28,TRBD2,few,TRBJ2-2,CASNELADLGGELFF,TGTGCCAGCAATGAACTAGCGGACCTGGGCGGGGAGCTGTTTTTT
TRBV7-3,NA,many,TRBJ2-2,CASSLSSEWGLVSGELFF,TGTGCCAGCAGCTTAAGCAGCGAGTGGGGCTTGGTCTCCGGGGAGCTGTTTTTT
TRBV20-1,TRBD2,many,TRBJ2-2,CSAPSQRDGTGELFF,TGCAGTGCCCCCTCCCAGCGGGATGGAACCGGGGAGCTGTTTTTT
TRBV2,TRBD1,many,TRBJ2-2,CASRGDREVGPDPNTGELFF,TGTGCCAGCAGGGGGGACAGGGAGGTTGGGCCGGACCCGAACACCGGGGAGCTGTTTTTT
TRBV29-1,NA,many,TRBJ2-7,CSVEEQNYEQYF,TGCAGCGTTGAAGAACAGAACTACGAGCAGTACTTC
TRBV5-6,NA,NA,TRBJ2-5,CASSWGMDGFETQYF,TGTGCCAGCAGCTGGGGCATGGATGGGTTTGAGACCCAGTACTTC
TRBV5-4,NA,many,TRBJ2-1,CASSLGRTPSNEQFF,TGTGCCAGCAGCTTGGGAAGGACCCCGTCCAATGAGCAGTTCTTC
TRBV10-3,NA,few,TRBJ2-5,CAISVGGQETQYF,TGTGCCATCAGTGTCGGGGGCCAAGAGACCCAGTACTTC
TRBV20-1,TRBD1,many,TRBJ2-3,CSANRGPSTDTQYF,TGCAGTGCTAACAGGGGGCCAAGCACAGATACGCAGTATTTT